The rows below give T cell receptor beta chains drawn from one sample of a study of T cell responses to AZD1222 COVID-19 vaccine. The data were produced by immunoSEQ multiplex PCR, yet TCRdb's version contains in-frame clones alone and is incomplete. The data show 85,000 to 130,000 clones, 86% seen once. The sample in question was peripheral blood, obtained 28 days after the second dose of the MenACWY control vaccine. The receptors derive from an adult who received the MenACWY meningococcal vaccine as a control. Both conserved end residues are trimmed from each CDR3.

J gene,V gene,CDR3 protein
TRBJ1-2,TRBV11-2,ASSPQGNYGYT
TRBJ2-7,TRBV28,ASTPGRDRAYEQY
TRBJ2-2,TRBV5-8,ASSLVRTASNTGELF
TRBJ2-7,TRBV28,ASGQEAYEQY
TRBJ1-2,TRBV3-1/TRBV3-2,ASSQGLNNYGYT
TRBJ1-2,TRBV11-3,ASSFRTGPPT
TRBJ2-6,TRBV5-1,ASSRVLGTGNSGANVLT
TRBJ1-3,TRBV7-2,ASTRLGGSGNTIY
TRBJ2-7,TRBV18,ASSIGTAYYEQY
TRBJ2-3,TRBV2,ASWTGTGGARETDTQY
TRBJ1-2,TRBV5-6,ASSRGPYGYT
TRBJ2-5,TRBV7-3,ASSLKGSAPPETQY
TRBJ1-5,TRBV5-5,ASSTTRSGQPQH
TRBJ2-7,TRBV29-1,SVEAGKEQY
TRBJ2-7,TRBV7-8,ASSYGRTSYEQY
TRBJ1-6,TRBV4-1,ASSNGRTANSPLH
TRBJ1-1,TRBV12-3/TRBV12-4,ASSLVVGLEAF
TRBJ2-5,TRBV18,ASDPPAHKYQETQY
TRBJ1-1,TRBV15,ATSRGMGYSNTEAF
TRBJ1-2,TRBV20-1,SASGTGYGYT
TRBJ2-1,TRBV19,ASSPSRTSYNEQF
TRBJ1-1,TRBV19,ASSGPGGAHTEAF
TRBJ2-7,TRBV11-2,ASSLAAGIFYEQY
TRBJ2-1,TRBV3-1/TRBV3-2,ASSRHLSSGLF
TRBJ2-5,TRBV7-2,ASSLIEDQY
TRBJ2-5,TRBV9,ASSPRDREEETQY
TRBJ2-1,TRBV6-2/TRBV6-3,ASSLDVQGQPSYNEQF
TRBJ2-2,TRBV5-4,ASSLLAGVYTGELF
TRBJ2-1,TRBV3-1/TRBV3-2,ASSQGETGEKHNEQF
TRBJ1-1,TRBV6-5,ASTPRMNTEAF
TRBJ2-6,TRBV7-6,ASSLVPFSGANVLT
TRBJ2-7,TRBV5-6,ASSLVQSYEQY
TRBJ1-2,TRBV7-3,ASSLAPGDGYT
TRBJ2-1,TRBV7-2,ASSLGPAGTYNEQF
TRBJ2-1,TRBV5-1,ASSLGQVDNEQF
TRBJ2-7,TRBV6-4,ASRPGQIYEQY
TRBJ2-7,TRBV7-2,ASSSGLAHEQY
TRBJ2-7,TRBV29-1,SVLGLRGTYEQY
TRBJ2-7,TRBV2,ASSDGWGDRQY
TRBJ2-2,TRBV11-3,ASSFMGIGELF
TRBJ2-3,TRBV12-3/TRBV12-4,ASSLFQPDTQY
TRBJ1-6,TRBV4-3,ASSPGTGVPPLH
TRBJ1-2,TRBV5-1,ASSEQGNYGYT
TRBJ1-3,TRBV5-1,ASSLDPEGRGNTIY
TRBJ1-1,TRBV5-8,ASRPGTGGGNTEAF
TRBJ1-2,TRBV11-2,ASSPLRGVDGYT
TRBJ2-7,TRBV12-3/TRBV12-4,ASSFTPGYEQY
TRBJ2-6,TRBV3-1/TRBV3-2,ASSQVGLASGANVLT
TRBJ2-7,TRBV5-1,ASSPATGPEQY
TRBJ2-1,TRBV5-3,ARSPWRSNEQF
TRBJ2-7,TRBV2,ASRDRANEQY
TRBJ1-1,TRBV11-2,ASSLRAVTEAF
TRBJ2-1,TRBV2,ATEVGGLGNEQF
TRBJ1-1,TRBV7-6,ASSLVGQGSAYIKNTEAF
TRBJ1-1,TRBV4-2,ASSLGGQATEAF